A selection of T cell receptor beta chains follows, all from one sample in a study of blood T cells in healthy people across ages. TCRdb re-derived calls from the 5' RACE reads in MiXCR, one entry per CDR3 protein. Here the sample spans approximately 800,000 distinct CDR3 sequences, about 48% being singletons. Sequencing was carried out using blood. The receptor source for this set is a man older than 75 in good health. The CDR3 runs from the conserved cysteine through the conserved F or W. Fields, in order: V gene, J gene, D gene, clone size, CDR3 protein, CDR3 DNA. A D gene is named only where the DNA matches it firmly. The size of a clone is reported for some rows only, either as once, few or many, or as a class for expanded clones.

TRBV29-1	TRBJ1-1	.	.	CSVQVTTEAFF	TGCAGCGTTCAGGTGACCACTGAAGCTTTCTTT
TRBV5-1	TRBJ1-2	.	few	CASSRITGIYGYTF	TGCGCCAGCAGCCGGATCACAGGGATCTATGGCTACACCTTC
TRBV7-3	TRBJ2-7	.	.	CASSRRPWVPSCYEQYF	TGTGCCAGCAGCCGTAGACCTTGGGTCCCATCTTGCTACGAGCAGTACTTC
TRBV6-2/TRBV6-3	TRBJ2-2	.	.	CASSYASGTGELFF	TGTGCCAGCAGTTACGCGAGTGGGACCGGGGAGCTGTTTTTT
TRBV5-1	TRBJ2-7	TRBD1	.	CASSKGTGRYEQYF	TGCGCCAGCAGCAAAGGGACAGGTCGTTACGAGCAGTACTTC
TRBV2	TRBJ2-5	.	few	CASSVLRETQYF	TGTGCCAGCAGTGTTTTACGGGAGACCCAGTACTTC
TRBV7-6	TRBJ2-5	.	.	CASSLAGNEGTQYF	TGTGCCAGCAGCTTAGCCGGGAACGAGGGGACCCAGTACTTC
TRBV5-5	TRBJ2-7	TRBD2	once	CASSLAGTSVYEQYF	TGTGCCAGCAGCTTGGCCGGGACTAGCGTCTACGAGCAGTACTTC
TRBV24-1	TRBJ1-1	TRBD1	few	CATQKTGANTEAFF	TGTGCCACTCAAAAGACAGGGGCTAACACTGAAGCTTTCTTT
TRBV7-2	TRBJ2-5	TRBD2	.	CASSWGREGTQTQYF	TGTGCCAGCAGCTGGGGTAGGGAGGGAACCCAGACCCAGTACTTC
TRBV20-1	TRBJ2-5	TRBD2	few	CSANRRGVGEETQYF	TGCAGCGCTAACCGTCGGGGGGTCGGTGAGGAGACCCAGTACTTC
TRBV3-1	TRBJ1-1	.	few	CASSRQAGRGNTEAFF	TGTGCCAGCAGTCGTCAAGCAGGGAGGGGGAACACTGAAGCTTTCTTT
TRBV7-7	TRBJ2-5	TRBD1	few	CASSTGTGQETQYF	TGTGCCAGCAGCACCGGGACAGGGCAAGAGACCCAGTACTTC
TRBV29-1	TRBJ2-7	TRBD2	few	CSVVKRAGSYEQYF	TGCAGCGTTGTAAAGCGAGCGGGGTCCTACGAGCAGTACTTC
TRBV7-9	TRBJ1-2	.	once	CAIPRGVDGYTF	TGTGCCATCCCCAGAGGGGTAGATGGCTACACCTTC
TRBV25-1	TRBJ1-1	TRBD1	.	CASSAGQGLAEAFF	TGTGCCAGCAGTGCCGGACAGGGTTTGGCTGAAGCTTTCTTT
TRBV2	TRBJ1-2	.	.	CASSPDSHGYTF	TGTGCCAGCAGCCCCGACAGCCACGGCTACACCTTC
TRBV7-6	TRBJ2-3	TRBD2	few	CASSLGLAGSGTDTQYF	TGTGCCAGCAGCTTGGGGTTAGCGGGGTCGGGCACAGATACGCAGTATTTT
TRBV24-1	TRBJ2-7	.	.	CATSDPRGRPYEQYF	TGTGCCACCAGTGACCCGCGGGGCAGGCCCTACGAGCAGTACTTC